This passage covers 13 T cell receptor beta chains from one sample sequenced in a study of blood T cell repertoires in COVID-19. Clones were sequenced by immunoSEQ multiplex PCR, and TCRdb holds only the in-frame ones, with some missing. The sample lists almost 400,000 clones, approximately 89% occurring once. The specimen was peripheral blood. These receptors were collected from a woman in her fifties or sixties with COVID-19, enrolled during active disease.

V usage is TRBV6-5 and J usage is TRBJ1-2; 8 bases line up with TRBD1. Trimming removed 0 bases from V and 4 bases from J; junction bases left unmatched: 4. Looked up from germline, CDR1 is MNHEY and CDR2 is SVGAGI. This CDR3 is built from 15 residues. CDR3 amino acids: CASSYSMGQAYGYTF. CDR3 DNA sequence: TGTGCCAGCAGTTACTCGATGGGACAGGCCTATGGCTACACCTTC.

This chain connects TRBV3-1 (or the pseudogene TRBV3-2) to TRBJ1-4; TRBD1 agrees at 7 bases. The CDR3 extends over 15 amino acids. Per germline, CDR1 LGHDT and CDR2 YNNKEL (reference sequence). Unmatched junction bases numbered 6, after V lost 1 base and J lost 7 bases. CDR3 coding DNA: TGTGCCAGCAGCCAAGTTGGCCAGGGGGTTGAAAAACTGTTTTTT. It yields the protein CASSQVGQGVEKLFF.

Note on this clone: Other DNA sequences in the same sample also yield this CDR3. The chain carries TRBV12-3 or TRBV12-4 and TRBJ1-3, with no clear D. The length of the CDR3 is 12 residues. Trimming took 7 bases from V and 4 from J, leaving 8 bases between them. CDR3 in amino acids: CASIRVGNTIYF. In DNA form, the CDR3 reads TGTGCCAGCATTCGGGTCGGAAACACCATATATTTT.

V gene TRBV5-4 combines with J gene TRBJ2-7; possibly TRBD1 for D (5 bases). The CDR3 is made up of 15 amino acids. V was clipped by 4 bases and J by 6 bases, with 20 bases between them. Germline V gene data show CDR1 as SGHNT and CDR2 as YYREEE (reference sequence). CDR3 sequence (DNA): TGTGCCAGCAGCCCAATTGGACGCCAAGGGGCCGAGCAGTACTTC. Translation: CASSPIGRQGAEQYF.

This clone was picked up one time. The gene calls are TRBV6-5 and TRBJ1-1, with D perhaps matching TRBD1 (5 bases). V shed 2 bases and J shed 7 bases, with 11 bases lying between them. This CDR3 spans 13 amino acids. Looked up from germline, CDR1 is MNHEY and CDR2 is SVGAGI. The DNA for the CDR3 is TGTGCCAGCAGTTACCCGTCCGGGGGTGAAGCTTTCTTT. Protein: CASSYPSGGEAFF.

This clone was seen once. The chain joins TRBV3-1 (or the pseudogene TRBV3-2) to TRBJ1-4; 7 nucleotides line up with TRBD1. The CDR3 runs to 14 residues. Germline V gene sequence: CDR1 LGHDT, CDR2 YNNKEL (reference sequence). After removal of 4 bases from V and 1 base from J, the junction contained 0 bases not matched to a gene. As DNA, the CDR3 is TGTGCCAGCAGCCGACAGGGAACTAATGAAAAACTGTTTTTT. Translating it yields CASSRQGTNEKLFF.

The chain recombines TRBV3-1 (or the pseudogene TRBV3-2) with TRBJ2-5; unclear D gene. V lost 1 base and J 4 bases, leaving 4 bases between the germline ends. The CDR3 is made up of 12 amino acids. CDR1 is LGHDT, CDR2 YNNKEL, per germline (reference sequence). Written as DNA, the CDR3 is TGTGCCAGCAGCCAAGCCTCAGAGACCCAGTACTTC. Translating it yields CASSQASETQYF.

V gene TRBV19 combines with J gene TRBJ2-7, with TRBD2 matching 8 bases. Looked up from germline, CDR1 is LNHDA and CDR2 is SQIVND (reference sequence). The CDR3 length is 15 residues. J was trimmed by 0 bases and V by 6 bases; bases with no gene match: 7. The CDR3 DNA sequence: TGTGCCAGTAGGGCACGCGGGGGGCCCTCCTACGAGCAGTACTTC. Translation gives CASRARGGPSYEQYF. Full variable domain (remainder filled in from reference TRBV19 and TRBJ2-7): DGGITQSPKYLFRKEGQNVTLSCEQNLNHDAMYWYRQDPGQGLRLIYYSQIVNDFQKGDIAEGYSVSREKKESFPLTVTSAQKNPTAFYLCASRARGGPSYEQYFGPGTRLTVT.

This clone was observed a handful of times. This rearrangement joins TRBV12-3 or TRBV12-4 to TRBJ2-2, with D possibly TRBD1 on 6 matching bases. The CDR3 is made up of 13 amino acids. Trimming removed 7 bases from V and 8 bases from J, with 14 bases in between. For the CDR3, the DNA is TGTGCCAGCACAATACAGGGTCCGGGGGAGCTGTTTTTT. It encodes CASTIQGPGELFF.

The rearrangement links TRBV2 to TRBJ1-4, with D tentatively TRBD1 (5 bases). Germline CDR1 reads SNHLY; CDR2 reads FYNNEI. This CDR3 has 13 amino acids. V dropped 7 bases and J dropped 3 bases, with 9 bases sitting between them. CDR3 in DNA: TGTGCCAGCAAGCGGGGCCCTAATGAAAAACTGTTTTTT. Translating it yields CASKRGPNEKLFF.

This clone was recorded only once. V gene TRBV9 combines with J gene TRBJ1-6; 9 bases agree with TRBD1. The CDR3 runs to 14 residues. V lost 0 bases, J lost 11 bases, and 3 bases stayed unmatched. Germline values: CDR1 SGDLS, CDR2 YYNGEE. In DNA form, the CDR3 reads TGTGCCAGCAGCGTAGGGGACAGGGTGACACCCCTCCACTTT. This encodes CASSVGDRVTPLHF.

This clone was detected a few times. The chain employs TRBV28 and TRBJ2-1; D is ambiguous. Germline V gene lookup returns CDR1 MDHEN and CDR2 SYDVKM. V dropped 10 bases and J dropped 8 bases, with 9 bases sitting between them. The CDR3 runs to 10 residues. The CDR3 loop reads CATPVDEQFF. CDR3 nucleotide sequence: TGTGCCACCCCGGTGGATGAGCAGTTCTTC.

This chain joins TRBV11-3 and TRBJ2-1; 9 bases agree with TRBD2. The CDR3 consists of 15 residues. The germline V gene has CDR1 SGHNT and CDR2 YENEEA. V shed 5 bases, J shed 1 base, and the junction held 3 bases outside the gene matches. CDR3 sequence reads: CASSISGGSYNEQFF. DNA of the CDR3: TGTGCCAGCAGCATTAGCGGGGGATCCTACAATGAGCAGTTCTTC.